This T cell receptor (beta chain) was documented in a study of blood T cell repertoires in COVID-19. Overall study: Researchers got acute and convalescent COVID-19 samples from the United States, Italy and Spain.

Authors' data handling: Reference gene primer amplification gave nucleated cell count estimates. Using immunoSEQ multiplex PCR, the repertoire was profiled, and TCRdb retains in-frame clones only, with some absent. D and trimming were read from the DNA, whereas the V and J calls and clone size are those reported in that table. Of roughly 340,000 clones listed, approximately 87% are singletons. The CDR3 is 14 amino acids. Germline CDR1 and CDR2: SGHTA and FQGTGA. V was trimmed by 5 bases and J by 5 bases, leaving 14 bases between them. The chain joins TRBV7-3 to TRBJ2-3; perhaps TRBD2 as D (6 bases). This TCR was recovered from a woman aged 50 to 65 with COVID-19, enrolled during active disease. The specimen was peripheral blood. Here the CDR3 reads CASSLGLGGDTQYF. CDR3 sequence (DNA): TGTGCCAGCAGCCTGGGACTGGGGGGAGATACGCAGTATTTT.